One sample yielded the 30 T cell receptor beta chains listed below, sequenced in a study of tumor-infiltrating lymphocytes in oesophageal squamous cell carcinoma. Using its own MiXCR run on the PCR reads, TCRdb lists one record per CDR3 protein. The sample records about 17,000 distinct CDR3 sequences, 45% to 55% being singletons. Specimen: esophageal tumor tissue. These receptors all come from a male donor with esophageal squamous cell carcinoma.

J is TRBJ1-1 and V is TRBV7-2; D is uncertain. The CDR3 is 15 residues long. Germline V gene lookup returns CDR1 SGHTA and CDR2 FQGNSA. V was pared by 6 bases and J by 1 base, with 15 bases between. The chain's CDR3 is CASRPESRGNTEAFF. The DNA of the CDR3 is TGTGCCAGCAGGCCAGAATCTAGAGGGAACACTGAAGCTTTCTTT.

This chain uses TRBV7-8 with TRBJ2-5; weak D call: TRBD1 (6 bases). Judging by the DNA end, TRBJ2-1 fits better; the J call may be wrong. This CDR3 spans 17 amino acids. In germline, CDR1 is SGHVS, CDR2 FQNEAQ. DNA of the CDR3: TGTGCCAGCAGCTTAGTGGGTGGTCAGGGGATGGGCGATGAGCAGTTCTTC. This translates into CASSLVGGQGMGDEQFF.

This clonotype was detected many times. This chain joins TRBV6-1 and TRBJ2-5; D is ambiguous. Germline V lookup: CDR1 MNHNS, CDR2 SASEGT. V was clipped by 5 bases and J by 4 bases, with 2 bases between them. CDR3 size: 10 residues. CDR3 DNA sequence: TGTGCCAGCAGTTCAGAGACCCAGTACTTC. Amino acids: CASSSETQYF.

The chain carries TRBV6-2 or TRBV6-3 and TRBJ2-3, with D possibly TRBD1 on 6 matching bases. This CDR3 has 14 amino acids. V was pared by 4 bases and J by 1 base, with 9 bases between. The V gene's germline CDR1 is MNHEY and CDR2 SVGEGT. The CDR3 coding sequence is TGTGCCAGCAGTTGGGCAGGGGGCACAGATACGCAGTATTTT. Translation: CASSWAGGTDTQYF.

On this clonotype: The junction differs from germline at one of its ends, possibly a read error. The chain uses TRBV7-3 and TRBJ2-1, with a tentative D call TRBD2 (5 bases). This CDR3 spans 15 amino acids. Germline loops: CDR1 SGHTA, CDR2 FQGTGA. The CDR3 coding sequence is TGTGCCAGCAGCGAGGGCCCTTTCGGCGCTTCACCCCTCCACTTC. Its translation: CASSEGPFGASPLHF.

The chain has TRBV11-1 and TRBJ2-7, with D possibly TRBD2 on 5 matching bases. The better agreement between TRBJ2-5 and the DNA end casts doubt on the J call. This CDR3 region has 14 residues. Germline CDR1 SGHAT, CDR2 FQDESV (reference sequence). The CDR3 DNA reads as TGTGCCAGCAGCTTAGCGGGAGATGTAGAGACCCAGTACTTC. This encodes CASSLAGDVETQYF.

The count of this clonotype is one. The chain carries TRBV5-1 and TRBJ2-3; 8 positions match TRBD2. There are 15 residues in the CDR3. V lost 4 bases, J lost 4 bases, and 8 bases stayed unmatched. Germline CDR1 and CDR2: SGHRS and YFSETQ. The CDR3 coding sequence is TGCGCCAGCAGCCCCTCCGGGGGGGGTGCAGATACGCAGTATTTT. Translation gives CASSPSGGGADTQYF.

This clonotype showed up just a few times. The chain carries TRBV7-2 and TRBJ2-5; 7 positions match TRBD2. The DNA end is a closer match to TRBJ2-3, so the J assignment may be wrong. CDR3 length: 15 amino acids. Germline values: CDR1 SGHTA, CDR2 FQGNSA. The CDR3 DNA is TGTGCCAGCAGCAGTGGCGGGGGAGCCCCCCACACGCAGTATTTT. Translation gives CASSSGGGAPHTQYF.

This clonotype was found once. This CDR3 fails to terminate in the conserved phenylalanine or tryptophan, so it likely reflects a read error. It is unclear where the CDR3 begins or ends on the DNA, so no DNA is shown, and the CDR3 is as TCRdb lists it. The V call is TRBV7-3, the J call TRBJ2-7. Inclusive of both ends, the CDR3 amounts to 9 amino acids. Germline assignment: CDR1 SGHTA and CDR2 FQGTGA. The CDR3 loop is CASSAIHYP.

The rearrangement joins TRBV28 to TRBJ2-7; 8 bases agree with TRBD1. The germline gives CDR1 MDHEN, CDR2 SYDVKM. V was pared by 8 bases and J by 2 bases, with 17 bases of the junction left unmatched. This CDR3 is built from 17 residues. CDR3 in amino acids: CASRRGTGRNLAYEQYF. The CDR3 DNA sequence: TGTGCCAGCCGCCGAGGGACAGGTCGCAACCTCGCCTACGAGCAGTACTTC.

Remarks on this clonotype: Lacking the conserved final phenylalanine or tryptophan, this CDR3 likely reflects a read error. It is unclear where the CDR3 begins or ends on the DNA, so no DNA is shown, and the CDR3 is as TCRdb lists it. The chain links TRBV24-1 to TRBJ2-3; the table's D call of TRBD1 was not tested on the DNA. Termini included, the CDR3 measures 15 amino acids. CDR1 is KGHDR and CDR2 is SFDVKD in the germline V gene. The CDR3 sequence: CATSDSQGMATPSVR.

This clonotype has just a few counts. One base away lies a much larger clone, so this may be a sequencing read error. This chain uses TRBV27 with TRBJ2-4, with 7 nucleotides matching TRBD2. The last part of the DNA fits TRBJ2-1 better; the J call may be wrong. The CDR3 sequence is 15 residues long. Germline V lookup: CDR1 MNHEY, CDR2 SMNVEV (reference sequence). The CDR3 coding sequence is TGTGCCAGCAGTTTGGGGGGGGACGGAGGTTGGGGGCAGTTCTTC. Protein: CASSLGGDGGWGQFF.

The gene calls are TRBV7-1 and TRBJ2-1, with D uncertain. The J call may be faulty, since TRBJ2-7 better matches the DNA end. TRBV7-1 is marked as an open reading frame, function uncertain. The CDR3 length is 14 residues. The CDR3 DNA is TGTGCCAGCAAGAAAAGGGAAGACTCCTACGAGCAGTACTTC. Translation gives CASKKREDSYEQYF.

The chain uses TRBV7-2 and TRBJ2-7; D call uncertain. The V and J ends lost 1 base and 7 bases respectively, with 11 bases between them. Germline-derived CDR1 and CDR2 are SGHTA and FQGNSA. The CDR3 extends over 13 amino acids. The DNA for the CDR3 is TGTGCCAGCAGCTTAGACGCAAACAATGAGCAGTACTTC. Amino acids: CASSLDANNEQYF.

This clonotype appeared once. The chain combines TRBV6-1 with TRBJ1-5; 9 positions agree with TRBD1. The junction had 5 bases not matched to a gene; V was cut back by 4 bases and J by 7 bases. CDR1 MNHNS and CDR2 SASEGT come from the germline V gene. The CDR3 runs 14 residues. CDR3 in amino acids: CASSVRQGGQPQHF. The DNA for the CDR3 is TGTGCCAGCAGTGTACGACAGGGGGGACAGCCCCAGCATTTT.

This clonotype was seen more than once but under ten times. This chain links TRBV7-8 with TRBJ2-1; 11 bases are a match to TRBD2. V shed 5 bases and J 10 bases; nucleotides not matched to a gene: 10. Per germline, CDR1 SGHVS and CDR2 FQNEAQ. This CDR3 contains 15 residues. The CDR3 spells CASSRLAGGGWEQFF. CDR3 nucleotide sequence: TGTGCCAGCAGCCGGCTAGCGGGAGGTGGCTGGGAGCAGTTCTTC. Using reference TRBV7-8 and TRBJ2-1 for the parts outside the CDR3, the full variable domain is GAGVSQSPRYKVAKRGQDVALRCDPISGHVSLFWYQQALGQGPEFLTYFQNEAQLDKSGLPSDRFFAERPEGSVSTLKIQRTQQEDSAVYLCASSRLAGGGWEQFFGPGTRLTVL.

The V gene is TRBV7-3, the J gene TRBJ2-5; 12 nucleotides agree with TRBD2. The tail of the sequence fits TRBJ2-1 better, so the J call may be wrong. The CDR3 runs 17 residues. CDR1 and CDR2 from the germline V gene are SGHTA and FQGTGA. This CDR3 reads CASSLTASSGRGDEQFF. CDR3 in DNA: TGTGCCAGCAGCTTAACTGCCTCTAGCGGGAGGGGGGATGAGCAGTTCTTC.

This clonotype has a single count. V usage is TRBV7-6 and J usage is TRBJ1-1; the D is unclear. The end of the DNA aligns better with TRBJ2-1, so the J call may be wrong. The CDR3 spans 12 residues. CDR1 and CDR2 from the germline V gene are SGHVS and FNYEAQ. Here the CDR3 reads CASSSRTGEQFF. In DNA, the CDR3 is TGTGCCAGCAGCTCCCGAACGGGTGAGCAGTTCTTC.

This clonotype turned up a few times. This chain's CDR3 is CSVDQQGKREQYF. The CDR3 nucleotides are TGCAGCGTAGACCAACAGGGTAAGCGTGAGCAGTACTTC. The chain recombines TRBV29-1 with TRBJ2-4; D is perhaps TRBD1 (6 bases). The CDR3 is 13 residues long. CDR1 and CDR2 (germline): SQVTM, ANQGSEA. V was clipped by 6 bases and J by 13 bases, with 22 bases between them.

This clonotype was seen only a few times. The genes are TRBV12-3 or TRBV12-4 and TRBJ1-1; 12 nucleotides agree with TRBD1. CDR3 length equals 15 residues. Losses at the gene ends were 5 bases for V and 4 bases for J; bases not matched to a gene: 5. The CDR3 region is CASSRPGQGATEAFF. The CDR3 DNA reads as TGTGCCAGCAGTAGACCGGGACAGGGGGCCACTGAAGCTTTCTTT.

This clonotype was found many times. J is TRBJ2-5 and V is TRBV7-3; D tentatively fits TRBD1 or TRBD2 (5 bases each). Germline values: CDR1 SGHTA, CDR2 FQGTGA. V lost 3 bases and J 4 bases, leaving 9 bases between the germline ends. The CDR3 has 13 amino acids. CDR3 DNA sequence: TGTGCCAGCAGCTTCACTGGGGGAGAGACCCAGTACTTC. Protein product: CASSFTGGETQYF.

This clonotype was found many times. The chain recombines TRBV27 with TRBJ2-5; D might be TRBD2 (5 bases). The DNA end favors TRBJ2-7, so the J call may be wrong. Per germline, CDR1 MNHEY and CDR2 SMNVEV (reference sequence). CDR3 length: 15 amino acids. For the CDR3, the DNA is TGTGCCAGCAGTTTATCATCCGGAGGCAACTACGAGCAGTACTTC. The encoded protein is CASSLSSGGNYEQYF.

The chain couples TRBV7-6 to TRBJ1-2; D unresolved. V was cut by 1 base and J by 8 bases, with 11 bases left in between. Germline lookup yields CDR1 SGHVS and CDR2 FNYEAQ. The CDR3 loop spans 13 amino acids. CDR3 protein: CASSLDSKRGYTF. The CDR3 nucleotides are TGTGCCAGCAGCTTAGACTCTAAGAGGGGCTACACCTTC.

The chain carries TRBV7-9 and TRBJ2-7, with D possibly TRBD1 on 5 matching bases. The last part of the DNA fits TRBJ2-5 better; the J call may be wrong. CDR1 SEHNR and CDR2 FQNEAQ come from the germline V gene (reference sequence). CDR3 length equals 13 residues. DNA of the CDR3: TGTGCCAGCAGCTTAGTATCAGGGAAGACCCAGTACTTC. This gives the protein CASSLVSGKTQYF.

This clonotype was seen a few times. The chain couples TRBV12-3 or TRBV12-4 to TRBJ2-4, with TRBD2 matching 10 bases. This CDR3 spans 14 amino acids. After removal of 5 bases from V and 9 bases from J, the junction contained 7 bases not matched to a gene. The CDR3 reads CASSLSGRASIQYF. CDR3 nucleotide sequence: TGTGCCAGCAGTCTAAGCGGGAGGGCCAGCATTCAGTACTTC.

This clonotype was detected ten times or more. A much more abundant neighbour one base away suggests this may be a read error. The chain links TRBV6-2 or TRBV6-3 to TRBJ2-5, with D unresolved. V lost 5 bases and J 11 bases, leaving 12 bases between the germline ends. The CDR3 runs 11 residues. From germline, CDR1 is MNHEY and CDR2 SVGEGT. The DNA of the CDR3 is TGTGCCAGCAGTAATGGTGATGTGCAGTACTTC. This encodes CASSNGDVQYF.

This chain uses TRBV11-2 with TRBJ2-7; a weak D match, TRBD2 (5 bases). TRBJ2-5 matches the DNA end more closely, so the J call is doubtful. Per germline, CDR1 SGHAT and CDR2 FQNNGV. The CDR3 is 14 residues long. The CDR3 coding sequence is TGTGCCAGCAGCCCGACTACTAATCAAGAGACCCAGTACTTC. Amino acids: CASSPTTNQETQYF.

The J gene is TRBJ1-1, the V gene TRBV11-2, with unresolved D. Germline V lookup: CDR1 SGHAT, CDR2 FQNNGV. V lost 6 bases and J lost 2, with 4 bases in between. CDR3 size: 11 residues. For the CDR3, the DNA is TGTGCCAGCAGACTTAACACTGAAGCTTTCTTT. Amino acids: CASRLNTEAFF.

There are a few counts of this clonotype. This sequence joins TRBV7-2 and TRBJ2-7; no clear D. The J call may be faulty, since TRBJ2-1 better matches the DNA end. The CDR3 covers 12 residues. Germline lookup yields CDR1 SGHTA and CDR2 FQGNSA. The CDR3 coding sequence is TGTGCCAGCAGCTCCACGTTAGTTCGGCAGTTCTTC. Its protein product is CASSSTLVRQFF.

The chain employs TRBV20-1 and TRBJ1-1, with D perhaps matching TRBD1 (6 bases). From germline, CDR1 is DFQATT and CDR2 SNEGSKA (reference sequence). There are 11 residues in the CDR3. Trimming removed 5 bases at V and 10 bases at J, with 14 bases between. The CDR3 nucleotides read TGCAGTGCTGCACAGGGAGACTTAGCTTTCTTT. It specifies CSAAQGDLAFF.